The clone carrying this T cell receptor (beta chain) has ten or more counts. Its antigen is as yet unknown. The study left out patients who had uncontrolled infection, other autoimmune disease, pregnancy or lactation. This specimen belongs to a study of T cells in Graves' hyperthyroidism and ophthalmopathy. Whole-study findings and limits: Ophthalmopathy was identified by the model a median approximately 6.9 months ahead of onset. The blood repertoire included most of the expanded thyroid clonotypes above 0.001.

CDR1 and CDR2 (germline): DFQATT, SNEGSKA (reference sequence). The CDR3 consists of 16 residues. Germline trimming cut 0 bases from V and 4 bases from J; bases unmatched to any gene: 11. TCR beta CDR3 region amplification was performed from RNA transcripts. The TCR CDR3 was amplified in a first-round RT-PCR using the HTBI primer set. TCRdb reanalysed the multiplex PCR reads using MiXCR and keeps one entry per CDR3 protein. The sample lists a few hundred thousand distinct CDR3 sequences; about 19% were seen once. The sequence came from a woman under 30 with Graves' hyperthyroidism. The specimen was blood. This chain uses TRBV20-1 with TRBJ2-5, with 7 bases lining up with TRBD2. The CDR3 DNA follows: TGCAGTGCTAGAGATAGGCGGGAGCTGGTTGGAGAGACCCAGTACTTC. Protein: CSARDRRELVGETQYF.